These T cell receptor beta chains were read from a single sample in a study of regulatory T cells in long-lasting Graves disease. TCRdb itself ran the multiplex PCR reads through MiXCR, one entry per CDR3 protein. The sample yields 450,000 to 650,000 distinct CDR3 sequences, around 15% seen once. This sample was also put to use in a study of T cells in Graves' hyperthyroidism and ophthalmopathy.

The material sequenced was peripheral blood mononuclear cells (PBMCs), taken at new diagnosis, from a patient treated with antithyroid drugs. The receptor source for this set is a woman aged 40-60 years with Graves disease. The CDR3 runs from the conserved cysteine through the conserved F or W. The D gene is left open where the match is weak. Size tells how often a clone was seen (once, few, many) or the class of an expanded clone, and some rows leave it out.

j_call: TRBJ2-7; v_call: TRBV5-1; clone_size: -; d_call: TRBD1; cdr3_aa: CASSPSPGQVYEQYF; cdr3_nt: TGCGCCAGCAGCCCTTCACCGGGACAGGTCTACGAGCAGTACTTC
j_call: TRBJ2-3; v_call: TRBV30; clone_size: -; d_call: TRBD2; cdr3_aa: CAWSVSSGSSDTQYF; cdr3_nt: TGTGCCTGGAGTGTTAGTAGCGGGAGCTCAGATACGCAGTATTTT
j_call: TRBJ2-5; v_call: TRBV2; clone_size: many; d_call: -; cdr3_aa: CASSDWETQYF; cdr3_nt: TGTGCCAGCAGTGATTGGGAGACCCAGTACTTC
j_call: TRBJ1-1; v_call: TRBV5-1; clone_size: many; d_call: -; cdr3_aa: CASTRLTNTEAFF; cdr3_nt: TGCGCCAGCACCCGTTTGACGAACACTGAAGCTTTCTTT
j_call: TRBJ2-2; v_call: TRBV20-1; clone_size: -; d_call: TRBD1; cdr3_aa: CSARSGGSTGELFF; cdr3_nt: TGCAGTGCTAGATCAGGGGGAAGTACCGGGGAGCTGTTTTTT
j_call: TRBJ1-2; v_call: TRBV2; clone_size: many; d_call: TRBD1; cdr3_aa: CASTGTGSSHGYTF; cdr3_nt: TGTGCCAGCACTGGGACAGGGAGTAGCCATGGCTACACCTTC
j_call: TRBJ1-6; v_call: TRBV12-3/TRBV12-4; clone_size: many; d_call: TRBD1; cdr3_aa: CASTPGQGAGSPLHF; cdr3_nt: TGTGCCAGCACCCCAGGACAGGGGGCCGGTTCACCCCTCCACTTT
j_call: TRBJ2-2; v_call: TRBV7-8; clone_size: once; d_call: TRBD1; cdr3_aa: CASRQDRVYGELFF; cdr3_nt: TGTGCCAGCAGACAGGACAGGGTATACGGGGAGCTGTTTTTT
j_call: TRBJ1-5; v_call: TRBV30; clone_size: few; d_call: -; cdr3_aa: CAWNIGVSNQPQHF; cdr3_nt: TGTGCCTGGAATATCGGGGTTAGCAATCAGCCCCAGCATTTT
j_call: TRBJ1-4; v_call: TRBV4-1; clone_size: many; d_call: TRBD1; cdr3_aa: CASSQEAGQGEKLFF; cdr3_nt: TGCGCCAGCAGCCAAGAGGCGGGACAGGGTGAAAAACTGTTTTTT
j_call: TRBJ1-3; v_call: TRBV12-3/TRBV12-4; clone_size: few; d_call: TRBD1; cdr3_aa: CASSTQGLGNTIYF; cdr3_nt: TGTGCCAGCAGTACACAGGGGCTGGGAAACACCATATATTTT
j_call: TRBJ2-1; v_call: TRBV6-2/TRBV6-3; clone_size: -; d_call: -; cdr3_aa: CASSYSAWGEQFF; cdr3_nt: TGTGCCAGCAGTTACTCCGCGTGGGGCGAGCAGTTCTTC
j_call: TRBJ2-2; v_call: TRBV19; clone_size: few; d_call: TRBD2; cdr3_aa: CASSPWTSGNGELFF; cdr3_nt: TGTGCCAGTAGTCCATGGACTAGCGGGAACGGGGAGCTGTTTTTT
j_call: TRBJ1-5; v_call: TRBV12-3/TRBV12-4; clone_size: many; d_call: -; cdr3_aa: CASREGPNQPQHF; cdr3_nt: TGTGCCAGCCGAGAGGGTCCCAATCAGCCCCAGCATTTT
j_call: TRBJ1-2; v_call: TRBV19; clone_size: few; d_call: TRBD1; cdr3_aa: CASSWTGSYGYTF; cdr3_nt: TGTGCCAGCAGCTGGACAGGCTCCTATGGCTACACCTTC
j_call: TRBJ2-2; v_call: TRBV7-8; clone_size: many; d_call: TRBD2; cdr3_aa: CASSRLTSGASRTGELFF; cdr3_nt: TGTGCCAGCAGCCGACTTACTAGCGGGGCCTCGAGGACCGGGGAGTTGTTTTTT
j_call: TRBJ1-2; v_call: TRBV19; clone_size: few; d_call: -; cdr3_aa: CASSAPGESDYGYTF; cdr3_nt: TGTGCCAGTAGTGCCCCAGGGGAATCAGACTATGGCTACACCTTC
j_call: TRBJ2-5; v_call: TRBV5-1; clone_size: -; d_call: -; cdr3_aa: CASSKGGGDQETQYF; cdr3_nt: TGCGCCAGCAGCAAGGGGGGGGGTGATCAAGAGACCCAGTACTTC
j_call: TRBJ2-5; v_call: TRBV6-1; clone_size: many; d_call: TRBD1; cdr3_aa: CASNRGLETQYF; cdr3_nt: TGTGCCAGCAACAGGGGGTTAGAGACCCAGTACTTC
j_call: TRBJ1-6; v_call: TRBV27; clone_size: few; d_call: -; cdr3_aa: CASSVDVGGNSPLHF; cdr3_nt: TGTGCCAGCAGCGTTGATGTGGGGGGGAATTCACCCCTCCACTTT
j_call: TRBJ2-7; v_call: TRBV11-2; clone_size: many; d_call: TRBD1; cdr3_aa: CASSADRVVYEQYF; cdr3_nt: TGTGCCAGCAGCGCTGACAGGGTCGTCTACGAGCAGTACTTC
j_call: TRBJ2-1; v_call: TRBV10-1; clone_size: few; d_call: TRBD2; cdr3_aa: CASSATSGYNEQFF; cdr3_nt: TGCGCCAGCAGTGCGACTAGCGGGTACAATGAGCAGTTCTTC
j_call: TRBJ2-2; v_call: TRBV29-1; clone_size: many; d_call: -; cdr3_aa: CSVATGNRVTGELFF; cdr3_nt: TGCAGCGTTGCCACGGGGAACAGGGTGACCGGGGAGCTGTTTTTT
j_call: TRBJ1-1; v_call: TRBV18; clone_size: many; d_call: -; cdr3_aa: CASSPGPDTEAFF; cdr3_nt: TGTGCCAGCTCACCGGGACCGGACACTGAAGCTTTCTTT
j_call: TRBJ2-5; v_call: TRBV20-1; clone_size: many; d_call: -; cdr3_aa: CSAQAGNQETQYF; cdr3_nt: TGCAGTGCCCAAGCGGGCAACCAAGAGACCCAGTACTTC
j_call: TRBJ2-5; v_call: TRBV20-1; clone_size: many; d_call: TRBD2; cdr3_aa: CSADPGLAGPLETQYF; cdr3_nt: TGCAGTGCTGATCCCGGGCTAGCGGGGCCTTTGGAGACCCAGTACTTC
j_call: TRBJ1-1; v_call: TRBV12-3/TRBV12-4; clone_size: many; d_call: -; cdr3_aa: CASTLHGGRTEAFF; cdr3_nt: TGTGCCAGCACACTGCACGGGGGGCGCACTGAAGCTTTCTTT
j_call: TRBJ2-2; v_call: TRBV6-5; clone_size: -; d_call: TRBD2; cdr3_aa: CASSYTPGLAGGRNTGELFF; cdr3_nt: TGTGCCAGCAGTTATACACCGGGACTAGCGGGGGGCCGGAACACCGGGGAGCTGTTTTTT
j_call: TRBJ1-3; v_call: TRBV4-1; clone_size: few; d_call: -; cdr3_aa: CASSPLLSRGTPSGNTIYF; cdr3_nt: TGCGCCAGCAGCCCCCTCCTCAGTCGAGGGACACCCTCTGGAAACACCATATATTTT
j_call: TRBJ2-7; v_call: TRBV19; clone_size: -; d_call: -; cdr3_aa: CASSIGWYPYEQYF; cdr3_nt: TGTGCCAGTAGTATAGGGTGGTACCCCTACGAGCAGTACTTC
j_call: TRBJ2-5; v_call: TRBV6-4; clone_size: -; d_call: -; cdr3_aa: CASRKGDRTEKKTQYF; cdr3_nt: TGTGCCAGCAGGAAGGGGGACCGGACAGAGAAAAAGACCCAGTACTTC
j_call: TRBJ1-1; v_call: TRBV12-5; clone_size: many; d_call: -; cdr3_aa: CASGPRGPFGTEAFF; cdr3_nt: TGTGCTAGTGGTCCCAGAGGGCCATTTGGCACTGAAGCTTTCTTT
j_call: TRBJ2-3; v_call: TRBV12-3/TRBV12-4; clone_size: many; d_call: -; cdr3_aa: CASSSPMVSTDTQYF; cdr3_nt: TGTGCCAGCAGTTCCCCCATGGTTAGCACAGATACGCAGTATTTT
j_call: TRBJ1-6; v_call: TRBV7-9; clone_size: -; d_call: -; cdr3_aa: CASSLGRSDSPLHF; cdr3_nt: TGTGCCAGCAGCTTAGGCCGGAGTGATTCACCCCTCCACTTT
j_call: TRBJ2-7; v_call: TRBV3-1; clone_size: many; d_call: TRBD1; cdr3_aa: CASSQARGRYEQYF; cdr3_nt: TGTGCCAGCAGCCAAGCCAGGGGGCGTTACGAGCAGTACTTC
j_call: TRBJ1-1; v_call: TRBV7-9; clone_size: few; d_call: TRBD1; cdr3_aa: CASSLIGTGPEAFF; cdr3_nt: TGTGCCAGCAGCCTTATAGGGACAGGGCCTGAAGCTTTCTTT
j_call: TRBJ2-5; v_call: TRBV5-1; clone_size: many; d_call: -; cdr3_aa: CASSQPQETQYF; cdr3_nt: TGCGCCAGCAGCCAACCGCAAGAGACCCAGTACTTC
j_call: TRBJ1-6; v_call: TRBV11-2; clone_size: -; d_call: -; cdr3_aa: CASSLERPGANSPLHF; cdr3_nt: TGTGCCAGCAGCTTAGAACGTCCGGGGGCGAATTCACCCCTCCACTTT
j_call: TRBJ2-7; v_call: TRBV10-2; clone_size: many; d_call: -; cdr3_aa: CASSESGLYEQYF; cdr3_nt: TGCGCCAGCAGTGAGTCCGGCCTCTACGAGCAGTACTTC
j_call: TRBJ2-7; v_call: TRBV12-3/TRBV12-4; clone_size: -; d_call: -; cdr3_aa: CASRPSTEYEQYF; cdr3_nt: TGTGCCAGCAGACCCTCGACAGAGTACGAGCAGTACTTC
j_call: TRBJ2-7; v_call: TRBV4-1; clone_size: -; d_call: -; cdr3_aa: CASSQRSGSYEQYF; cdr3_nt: TGCGCCAGCAGCCAAAGAAGCGGCTCCTACGAGCAGTACTTC
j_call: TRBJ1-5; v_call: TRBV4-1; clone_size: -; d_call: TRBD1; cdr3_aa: CASSRTGTGRQPQHF; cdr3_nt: TGCGCCAGCAGCCGGACAGGGACCGGGCGGCAGCCCCAGCATTTT
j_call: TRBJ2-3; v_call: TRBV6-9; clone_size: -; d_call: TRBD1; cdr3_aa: CASSYGYRGTGGTQYF; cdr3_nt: TGTGCCAGCAGTTACGGGTATAGAGGGACAGGGGGTACGCAGTATTTT
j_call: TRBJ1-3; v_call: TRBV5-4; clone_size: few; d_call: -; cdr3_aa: CASSLGPDSGNTIYF; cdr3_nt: TGTGCCAGCAGCTTGGGACCGGACTCTGGAAACACCATATATTTT
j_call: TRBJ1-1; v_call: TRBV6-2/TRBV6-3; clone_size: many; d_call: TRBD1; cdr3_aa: CASSYTPGQGATEAFF; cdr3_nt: TGTGCCAGCAGTTACACACCGGGACAGGGGGCCACTGAAGCTTTCTTT
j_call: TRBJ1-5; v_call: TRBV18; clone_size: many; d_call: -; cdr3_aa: CASSPSSRQPQHF; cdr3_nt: TGTGCCAGCTCACCTAGCTCGAGGCAGCCCCAGCATTTT
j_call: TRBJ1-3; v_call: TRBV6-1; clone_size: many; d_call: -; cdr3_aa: CASSDWENTIYF; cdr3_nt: TGTGCCAGCAGTGATTGGGAAAACACCATATATTTT
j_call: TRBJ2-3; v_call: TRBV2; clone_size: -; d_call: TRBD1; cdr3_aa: CASRGTGDSTDTQYF; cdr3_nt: TGTGCCAGCAGGGGGACAGGGGACAGCACAGATACGCAGTATTTT
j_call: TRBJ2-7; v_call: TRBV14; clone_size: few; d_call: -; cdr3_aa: CASSQQPHHEQYF; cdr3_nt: TGTGCCAGCAGCCAACAGCCCCACCACGAGCAGTACTTC
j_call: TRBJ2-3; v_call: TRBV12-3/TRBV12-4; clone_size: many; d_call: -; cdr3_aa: CASSRLGADTQYF; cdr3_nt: TGTGCCAGCAGCAGACTGGGGGCAGATACGCAGTATTTT
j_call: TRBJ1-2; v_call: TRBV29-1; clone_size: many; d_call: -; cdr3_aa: CSVTDSILYGYTF; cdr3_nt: TGCAGCGTGACCGATTCGATCCTCTATGGCTACACCTTC
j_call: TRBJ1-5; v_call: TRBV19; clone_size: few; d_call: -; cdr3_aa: CASSIAPGRKKGSNQPQHF; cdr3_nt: TGTGCCAGTAGTATAGCCCCGGGTCGGAAGAAGGGCAGCAATCAGCCCCAGCATTTT
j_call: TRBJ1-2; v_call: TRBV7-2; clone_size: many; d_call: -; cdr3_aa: CASSLTGDSNYGYTF; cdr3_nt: TGTGCCAGCAGCTTAACGGGAGACTCTAACTATGGCTACACCTTC
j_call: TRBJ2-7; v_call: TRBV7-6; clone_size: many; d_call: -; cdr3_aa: CASSLAQSSGEQYF; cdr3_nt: TGTGCCAGCAGCTTAGCGCAAAGTTCCGGCGAGCAGTACTTC
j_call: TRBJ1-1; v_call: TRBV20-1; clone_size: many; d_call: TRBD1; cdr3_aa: CSARPDREAFF; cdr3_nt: TGCAGTGCTAGACCGGACAGGGAAGCTTTCTTT
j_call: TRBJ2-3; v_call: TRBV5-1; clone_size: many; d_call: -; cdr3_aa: CASSLLPGSDTQYF; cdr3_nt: TGCGCCAGCAGCTTGTTACCGGGTTCAGATACGCAGTATTTT
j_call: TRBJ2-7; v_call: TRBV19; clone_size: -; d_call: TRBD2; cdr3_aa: CASSIPGTNSYEQYF; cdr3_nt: TGTGCCAGTAGTATTCCCGGGACTAACTCCTACGAGCAGTACTTC
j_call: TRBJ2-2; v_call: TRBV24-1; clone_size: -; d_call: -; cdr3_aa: CATSPRTGELFF; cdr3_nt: TGTGCCACCAGTCCCCGGACCGGGGAGCTGTTTTTT
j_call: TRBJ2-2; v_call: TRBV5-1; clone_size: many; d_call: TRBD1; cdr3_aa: CASSSNRGQGTGELFF; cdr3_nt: TGCGCCAGCAGCTCAAACAGGGGGCAGGGCACCGGGGAGCTGTTTTTT